The entry that follows covers one T cell receptor (beta chain) sequence. This specimen comes from a study of cytomegalovirus exposure and HLA in healthy donors. PCR employed 60 Vbeta and 13 Jbeta primers. Generated by immunoSEQ multiplex PCR, the TCRdb table keeps only in-frame clones and is missing some. The data contain 150,000 to 200,000 clones, approximately 65% of them singletons. The ends lost 1 base at V and 0 bases at J; junction bases unmatched: 4. Germline values: CDR1 WSHSY, CDR2 SAAADI. The CDR3 runs 16 residues. This receptor was obtained from a man aged 40-50 years in good health and CMV-seronegative. The chain combines TRBV10-2 with TRBJ1-2; TRBD1 aligns across 8 bases. Sequences were obtained from PBMCs. Here the CDR3 DNA reads TGCGCCAGCAGTGAGTTGACAGGGGCCCCTAACTATGGCTACACCTTC. Encoded protein: CASSELTGAPNYGYTF.